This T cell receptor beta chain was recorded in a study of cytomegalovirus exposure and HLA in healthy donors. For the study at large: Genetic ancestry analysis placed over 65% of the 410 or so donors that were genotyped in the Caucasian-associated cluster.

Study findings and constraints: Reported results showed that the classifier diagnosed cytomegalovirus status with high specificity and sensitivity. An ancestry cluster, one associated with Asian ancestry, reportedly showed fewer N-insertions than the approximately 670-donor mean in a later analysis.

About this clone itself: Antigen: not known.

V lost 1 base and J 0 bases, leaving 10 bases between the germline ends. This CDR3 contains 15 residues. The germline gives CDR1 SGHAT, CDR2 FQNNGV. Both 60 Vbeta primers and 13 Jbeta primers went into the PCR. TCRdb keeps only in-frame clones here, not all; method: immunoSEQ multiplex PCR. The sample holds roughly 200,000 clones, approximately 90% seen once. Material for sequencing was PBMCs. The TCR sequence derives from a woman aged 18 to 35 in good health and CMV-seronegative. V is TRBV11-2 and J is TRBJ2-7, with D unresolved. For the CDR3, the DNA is TGTGCCAGCAGCTTAGGGGCCCCAAGCTCCTACGAGCAGTACTTC. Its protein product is CASSLGAPSSYEQYF.